The 3 T cell receptor beta chains in this list originate from one sample, sequenced in a study of shared clonotypes between healthy human individuals. CD8 cells regarded as naive lacked CD45RO, were positively chosen for CCR7, and omitted terminally differentiated effector memory CD45RA+ cells. The assay was immunoSEQ multiplex PCR, and TCRdb's table has in-frame clones only and misses some. The repertoire holds about 2.1 million clones, about 94% seen once, with approximately 1.6% in the top ten. The sequencing sample was made of naive CD8+ T cells from PBMCs. Receptors originate from a man in his late teens or twenties in good health. Some clones in this sample may be carry-over from other donors' samples.

The chain has TRBV25-1 and TRBJ2-7; no clear D. The CDR3 covers 12 residues. Germline CDR1 is MGHDK and CDR2 is SYGVNS. Trimming took 2 bases from V and 3 from J, leaving 5 bases between them. The CDR3 spells CASSEMDYEQYF. The CDR3 region has the DNA TGTGCCAGCAGTGAAATGGACTACGAGCAGTACTTC.

The count of this clone is one. This chain joins TRBV9 and TRBJ2-1; TRBD2 is a possible D gene (6 bases). The ends were cut back, 3 bases at V and 1 base at J, with 11 bases in the middle. The CDR3 sequence is 15 residues long. CDR1 SGDLS and CDR2 YYNGEE come from the germline V gene. The CDR3 is CASSGTGRSYNEQFF. The CDR3 DNA sequence: TGTGCCAGCAGCGGGACGGGGAGGTCCTACAATGAGCAGTTCTTC.

As for this clone: The sample holds other DNA sequences that translate to the same CDR3. The genes are TRBV9 and TRBJ2-2; D may match TRBD1 or TRBD2 (5 bases each). The CDR3 covers 14 residues. V shed 0 bases and J shed 3 bases, with 6 bases lying between them. Germline V gene lookup returns CDR1 SGDLS and CDR2 YYNGEE. The CDR3 loop is CASSVGGDTGELFF. The DNA for the CDR3 is TGTGCCAGCAGCGTAGGAGGGGACACCGGGGAGCTGTTTTTT. The whole variable domain, filled in from reference TRBV9 and TRBJ2-2, reads DSGVTQTPKHLITATGQRVTLRCSPRSGDLSVYWYQQSLDQGLQFLIQYYNGEERAKGNILERFSAQQFPDLHSELNLSSLELGDSALYFCASSVGGDTGELFFGEGSRLTVL.